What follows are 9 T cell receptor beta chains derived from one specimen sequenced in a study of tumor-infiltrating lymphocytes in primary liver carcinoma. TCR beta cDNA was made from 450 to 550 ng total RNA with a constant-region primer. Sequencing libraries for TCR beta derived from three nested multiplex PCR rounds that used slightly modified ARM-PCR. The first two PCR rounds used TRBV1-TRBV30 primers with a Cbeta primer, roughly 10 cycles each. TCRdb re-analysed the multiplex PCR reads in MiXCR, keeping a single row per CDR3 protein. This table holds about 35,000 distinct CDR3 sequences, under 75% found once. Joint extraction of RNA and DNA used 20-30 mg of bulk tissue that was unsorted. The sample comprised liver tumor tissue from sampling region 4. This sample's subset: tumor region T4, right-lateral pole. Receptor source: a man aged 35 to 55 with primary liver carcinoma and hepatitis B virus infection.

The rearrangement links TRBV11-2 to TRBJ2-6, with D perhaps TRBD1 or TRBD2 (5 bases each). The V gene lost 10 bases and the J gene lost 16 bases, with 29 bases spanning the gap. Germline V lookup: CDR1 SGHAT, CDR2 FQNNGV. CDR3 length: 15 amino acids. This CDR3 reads CATQRPCSGANDLTF. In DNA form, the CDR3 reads TGTGCCACCCAGCGGCCGTGCTCTGGGGCCAACGATCTGACTTTC.

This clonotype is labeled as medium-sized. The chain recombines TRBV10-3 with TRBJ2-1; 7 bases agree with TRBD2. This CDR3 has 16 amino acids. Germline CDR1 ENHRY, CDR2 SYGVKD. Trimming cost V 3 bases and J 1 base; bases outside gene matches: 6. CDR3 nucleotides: TGTGCCATCAGTGATGGTAGCGGGCTGTCCTACAATGAGCAGTTCTTC. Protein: CAISDGSGLSYNEQFF.

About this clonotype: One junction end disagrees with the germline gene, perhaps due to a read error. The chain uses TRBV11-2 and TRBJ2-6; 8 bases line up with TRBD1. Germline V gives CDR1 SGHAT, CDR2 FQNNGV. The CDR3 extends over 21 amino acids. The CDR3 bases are TGTCCCAGCTGCATGGGGGGAGACAGGGGCATTTCCCTCTCTGGGACCAACGTCCTGACTTTC. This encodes CPSCMGGDRGISLSGTNVLTF.

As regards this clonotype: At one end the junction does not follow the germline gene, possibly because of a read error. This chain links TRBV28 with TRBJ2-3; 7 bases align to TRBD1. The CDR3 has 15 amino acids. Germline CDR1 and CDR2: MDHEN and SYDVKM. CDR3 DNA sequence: TGTGTCAGCAGTTTACGAACAGGGGACACAGATACGCAGTATTTT. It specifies CVSSLRTGDTDTQYF.

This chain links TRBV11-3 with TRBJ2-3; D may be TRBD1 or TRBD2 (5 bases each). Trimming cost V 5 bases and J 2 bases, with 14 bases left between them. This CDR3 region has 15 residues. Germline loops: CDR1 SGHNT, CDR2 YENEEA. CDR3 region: CASSPGGGPTDTQYF. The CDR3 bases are TGTGCCAGCAGCCCCGGTGGGGGTCCCACAGATACGCAGTATTTT.

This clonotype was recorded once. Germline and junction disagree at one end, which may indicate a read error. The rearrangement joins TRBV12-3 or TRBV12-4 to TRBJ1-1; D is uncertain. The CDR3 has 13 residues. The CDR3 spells CVSRAAMNTETFF. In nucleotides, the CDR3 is TGTGTTAGCCGGGCGGCGATGAACACTGAAACTTTCTTT.

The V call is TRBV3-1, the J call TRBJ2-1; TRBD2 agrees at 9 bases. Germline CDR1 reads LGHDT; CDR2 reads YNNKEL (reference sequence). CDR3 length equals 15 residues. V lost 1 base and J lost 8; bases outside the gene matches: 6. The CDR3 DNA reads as TGTGCCAGCAGCCAAGTTGGCGGGAGGGTGGATGAGCAGTTCTTC. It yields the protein CASSQVGGRVDEQFF.

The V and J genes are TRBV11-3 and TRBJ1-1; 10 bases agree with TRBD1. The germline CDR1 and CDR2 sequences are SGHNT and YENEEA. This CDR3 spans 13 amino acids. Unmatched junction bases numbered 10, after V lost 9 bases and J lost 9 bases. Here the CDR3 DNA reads TGTGCCAGTAGCAATCGACAGGGGGCTCAAGCTTTCTTT. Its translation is CASSNRQGAQAFF.

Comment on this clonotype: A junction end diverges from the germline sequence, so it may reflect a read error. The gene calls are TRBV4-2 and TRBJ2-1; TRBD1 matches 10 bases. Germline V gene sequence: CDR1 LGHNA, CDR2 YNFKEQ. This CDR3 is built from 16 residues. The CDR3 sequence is CANSHDGGQGNNEQFF. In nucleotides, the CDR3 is TGTGCCAACAGCCACGACGGGGGACAGGGGAATAATGAGCAGTTCTTC.